Below are 10 T cell receptor beta chains sequenced from a single sample in a study of shared T cell receptors in the human thymus. Clones were read by immunoSEQ multiplex PCR, and TCRdb kept only the in-frame ones, dropping some. The sample carries approximately 660,000 clones, 88% recorded once. These data also formed part of another study, on human thymus T cells.

Sequenced: thymocytes. The receptors derive from a boy in the first two years of life with a congenital heart defect.

The chain joins TRBV28 to TRBJ2-3; tentative D call: TRBD2 (5 bases). The CDR3 is made up of 18 amino acids. Trimming cost V 2 bases and J 6 bases, with 24 bases left between them. CDR1 and CDR2 from the germline V gene are MDHEN and SYDVKM. CDR3 sequence reads: CASSLPPLAPHSGDTQYF. The CDR3 DNA is TGTGCCAGCAGTTTACCCCCGCTAGCACCACACTCGGGCGATACGCAGTATTTT.

This clone was seen more than once but under ten times. The chain links TRBV5-6 to TRBJ2-1; 7 nucleotides match TRBD1. The CDR3 is 13 residues long. From germline, CDR1 is SGHDT and CDR2 YYEEEE. V lost 3 bases and J lost 6; bases outside the gene matches: 3. The CDR3 DNA reads as TGTGCCAGCAGCTGGGGACAGTCCAATGAGCAGTTCTTC. Translating gives CASSWGQSNEQFF.

The V gene is TRBV4-3, the J gene TRBJ2-7; 9 bases are a match to TRBD1. The CDR3 loop spans 15 amino acids. V lost 1 base to trimming and J lost 5 bases; unmatched junction nucleotides: 6. From germline, CDR1 is LGHNA and CDR2 YSLEER. The CDR3 region has the DNA TGCGCCAGCAGCCAAGCGGGACAGGGCATCGACGAGCAGTACTTC. As protein: CASSQAGQGIDEQYF.

The chain carries TRBV7-9 and TRBJ2-1, with 12 nucleotides matching TRBD2. Trimming at V came to 6 bases and at J to 5 bases, leaving 11 bases not matched to a gene. Germline V gene data show CDR1 as SEHNR and CDR2 as FQNEAQ (reference sequence). The CDR3 consists of 17 residues. The CDR3: CASRLGKTSGSHNEQFF. In nucleotides, the CDR3 is TGTGCCAGCAGGCTGGGGAAGACTAGCGGGAGTCACAATGAGCAGTTCTTC.

This chain joins TRBV19 and TRBJ2-3, with 9 nucleotides matching TRBD2. V dropped 7 bases and J dropped 4; count of bases not matched to a gene: 9. Germline V gene data show CDR1 as LNHDA and CDR2 as SQIVND (reference sequence). The CDR3 is 15 residues long. The CDR3 DNA reads TGTGCCAGTACCCATAGCGGGAGTGCCCCAGATACGCAGTATTTT. Residues: CASTHSGSAPDTQYF.

This clone was observed once. V gene TRBV29-1 combines with J gene TRBJ2-2; weak D call: TRBD2 (6 bases). The germline V and J ends were trimmed by 4 bases and 1 base, with 10 bases remaining between them. Looked up from germline, CDR1 is SQVTM and CDR2 is ANQGSEA. The length of the CDR3 is 14 residues. CDR3: CSVGPAGNTGELFF. The CDR3 DNA follows: TGCAGCGTTGGGCCAGCGGGGAACACCGGGGAGCTGTTTTTT.

The J gene is TRBJ1-2, the V gene TRBV6-5; possibly TRBD1 for D (5 bases). Trimming pared 5 bases from V and 0 bases from J, leaving 13 bases between. Germline CDR1 is MNHEY and CDR2 is SVGAGI. This CDR3 contains 15 residues. Written as DNA, the CDR3 is TGTGCCAGCAGTCCGAGGAGGGGTTCTAACTATGGCTACACCTTC. Its translation: CASSPRRGSNYGYTF.

V usage is TRBV4-3 and J usage is TRBJ1-5; 12 positions agree with TRBD1. Germline V gene data show CDR1 as LGHNA and CDR2 as YSLEER. Losses at the gene ends were 1 base for V and 9 bases for J; bases not matched to a gene: 7. This CDR3 has 16 amino acids. The CDR3 nucleotides are TGCGCCAGCAGCCAAGGATACCGGGACAGGGGGCCGCCCCAGCATTTT. Translation gives CASSQGYRDRGPPQHF.

The chain joins TRBV19 to TRBJ2-6; tentatively, D is TRBD2 (6 bases). CDR1 is LNHDA, CDR2 SQIVND, per germline (reference sequence). The V end lost 7 bases, the J end lost 0 bases, and 25 bases lay between the germline ends. The length of the CDR3 is 20 residues. Written as DNA, the CDR3 is TGTGCCAGTACCGGGTACTTTAGGAGGGCGTCAAACTCTGGGGCCAACGTCCTGACTTTC. This gives the protein CASTGYFRRASNSGANVLTF.

The chain joins TRBV9 to TRBJ2-1, with D tentatively TRBD2 (6 bases). Germline lookup yields CDR1 SGDLS and CDR2 YYNGEE. Trimming took off 4 bases at V and 5 bases at J, with 13 bases between the two ends. The CDR3 covers 14 residues. CDR3 nucleotide sequence: TGTGCCAGCAGCTTAAGACTAGTGAACAATGAGCAGTTCTTC. This gives the protein CASSLRLVNNEQFF.